This T cell receptor (beta chain) was recorded in a study of T-cell reconstitution after alpha-beta-depleted transplantation in children. Study-wide points: From newly produced T cells came most of the T-cell counts and diversity one year after transplant. Several hundred graft clones that had expanded were reportedly the source of alpha-beta T cells about two months after transplant.

During its preparation, the TCRbeta library received unique molecular identifiers. Each CDR3 protein is one row after TCRdb ran MiXCR on the PCR reads. The sample shows roughly 500,000 distinct CDR3 sequences, over 9.5% of them seen only once. The V gene lost 7 bases and the J gene lost 4 bases, with 18 bases spanning the gap. Germline loops: CDR1 SGDLS, CDR2 YYNGEE. CDR3 length equals 15 residues. This clonotype came up many times. Its antigen is currently unknown. This receptor was obtained from a child aged 2-15 years with inherited bone marrow failure, due to receive a stem cell transplant. The chain combines TRBV9 with TRBJ2-1; possibly TRBD2 for D (7 bases). Source: PBMCs, taken before TCRalphabeta/CD19-depleted stem cell transplant. Here the CDR3 DNA reads TGTGCCAGCGGGGGTAGGGGGAGGGGATACAATGAGCAGTTCTTC. The encoded protein is CASGGRGRGYNEQFF.